The next 9 T cell receptor beta chains were all read from a single sample in a study of CXCR3-negative and CXCR3-positive naive CD8 T cells. UMI labels and 5' RACE were used to prepare the TRB cDNA libraries. Each CDR3 protein gets one entry in TCRdb, which reprocessed the 5' RACE reads and gives no DNA. This sample's table has under 55,000 distinct CDR3 sequences. The sample taken for sequencing was memory CD8+ T cells from blood. The source is a human donor in good health. Some clones in this sample may be carry-over from other donors' samples.

The chain recombines TRBV5-6 with TRBJ2-2; TCRdb returns TRBD1, unconfirmable since there is no DNA. This CDR3 comprises 12 residues. From germline, CDR1 is SGHDT and CDR2 YYEEEE. CDR3 in amino acids: CASSSGDGELFF.

This rearrangement joins TRBV5-5 to TRBJ2-7; absent DNA, TCRdb's TRBD2 call cannot be checked. The germline gives CDR1 SGHKS, CDR2 YYEKEE (reference sequence). The CDR3 covers 14 residues. CDR3 sequence reads: CASSPGTRRYEQYF.

The chain has TRBV29-1 and TRBJ2-3; the TRBD1 assignment by TCRdb is unverifiable without DNA. Germline V gives CDR1 SQVTM, CDR2 ANQGSEA. This CDR3 has 13 amino acids. This CDR3 reads CSVEAEPPVTQYF.

V usage is TRBV7-9 and J usage is TRBJ2-5; TCRdb lists TRBD1, though no DNA is available to test this call. From germline, CDR1 is SEHNR and CDR2 FQNEAQ (reference sequence). The CDR3 length is 16 residues. This CDR3 reads CASSSNRDRRQETQYF.

This rearrangement joins TRBV7-9 to TRBJ1-1; the D call of TRBD1 rests on TCRdb alone, since no DNA is present to check it. This CDR3 contains 14 residues. Germline CDR1 and CDR2: SEHNR and FQNEAQ (reference sequence). This CDR3 reads CAGSSSGGRSEAFF.

CDR3 region: CASSDRGEGTQYF. The rearrangement uses TRBV6-4 and TRBJ2-3; with no DNA, the TCRdb D assignment of TRBD2 cannot be verified. Germline assignment: CDR1 MRHNA and CDR2 SNTAGT. This CDR3 is 13 amino acids long.

The rearrangement joins TRBV28 to TRBJ2-1; TCRdb designates TRBD1, a call that cannot be tested without DNA. The CDR3 is made up of 14 amino acids. Germline V lookup: CDR1 MDHEN, CDR2 SYDVKM. CDR3 amino acids: CASSHSPTGYEQFF.

V and J are TRBV14 and TRBJ1-5. The CDR3 sequence is 13 residues long. CDR1 is SGHDN and CDR2 is FVKESK in the germline V gene. CDR3 in amino acids: CASSKSSNQPQHF.

This clonotype is deemed medium-sized by its frequency. The chain has TRBV6-4 and TRBJ2-2; TCRdb returns TRBD1, unconfirmable since there is no DNA. The CDR3 totals 14 residues. Germline CDR1 MRHNA, CDR2 SNTAGT. CDR3: CASSDSTGGGELFF.